These 6 T cell receptor beta chains originate from one sample sequenced in a study of blood T cell repertoires in COVID-19. Assay: immunoSEQ multiplex PCR; the TCRdb copy retains only in-frame clones and omits some. This sample yields 95,000 to 110,000 clones, of which 84% are seen a single time; around 4.2% belongs to the top ten. The sequenced sample consisted of peripheral blood. Receptor source: a human donor in a cohort sampled during active COVID-19.

The CDR3 DNA follows: TGTGCCAGCAGTTTAAATCCCACTAGCGGGAGAAACAATGAGCAGTTCTTC. Protein sequence: CASSLNPTSGRNNEQFF. The gene calls are TRBV27 and TRBJ2-1, with TRBD2 identical over 11 bases. The germline V gene has CDR1 MNHEY and CDR2 SMNVEV (reference sequence). After removal of 2 bases from V and 5 bases from J, the junction contained 8 bases not matched to a gene. The length of the CDR3 is 17 residues.

The chain is built from TRBV5-1 and TRBJ2-3, with no clear D. CDR3 size: 15 residues. V lost 4 bases and J 2 bases, leaving 14 bases between the germline ends. CDR1 is SGHRS and CDR2 is YFSETQ in the germline V gene. CDR3 coding DNA: TGCGCCAGCAGCCGCGACAACCCCCTCACAGATACGCAGTATTTT. Residues: CASSRDNPLTDTQYF.

V is TRBV3-1 (or the pseudogene TRBV3-2) and J is TRBJ1-3; 7 bases are a match to TRBD1. The CDR3 covers 16 residues. CDR1 is LGHDT and CDR2 is YNNKEL in the germline V gene (reference sequence). J gave up 2 bases and V 0 bases, and 4 bases lay outside the gene matches. CDR3 coding DNA: TGTGCCAGCAGCCAAGATAGGGGGCATCCTGGAAACACCATATATTTT. Residues: CASSQDRGHPGNTIYF.

The chain joins TRBV6-6 to TRBJ1-1; 7 bases align to TRBD1. Germline CDR1 reads MNHNY; CDR2 reads SVGAGI (reference sequence). V was clipped by 4 bases and J by 2 bases; unmatched bases: 10. The CDR3 extends over 16 amino acids. Here the CDR3 reads CASSSPGQRINTEAFF. As DNA, the CDR3 is TGTGCCAGCAGTTCGCCGGGACAGAGGATTAACACTGAAGCTTTCTTT.

This clone has a count of ten or more. The chain has TRBV21-1 and TRBJ1-6. TRBV21-1 is shown as a pseudogene. This CDR3 has 18 residues. The CDR3 bases are TGTGCCAGCAGCAAAGGTGTAGTAAGGAGGATATATAATTCACCCCTCCACTTT. Translation gives CASSKGVVRRIYNSPLHF.

The rearrangement links TRBV11-2 to TRBJ2-1; D uncertain. Germline V lookup: CDR1 SGHAT, CDR2 FQNNGV. The CDR3 is 16 amino acids. V lost 2 bases to trimming and J lost 0 bases, with 11 bases between them. This CDR3 reads CASSLFGGSSYNEQFF. As DNA, the CDR3 is TGTGCCAGCAGCTTATTTGGCGGAAGCTCCTACAATGAGCAGTTCTTC. The whole variable domain, filled in from reference TRBV11-2 and TRBJ2-1, reads EAGVAQSPRYKIIEKRQSVAFWCNPISGHATLYWYQQILGQGPKLLIQFQNNGVVDDSQLPKDRFSAERLKGVDSTLKIQPAKLEDSAVYLCASSLFGGSSYNEQFFGPGTRLTVL.